This T cell receptor (beta chain) was observed in a study of shared T cell receptors in the human thymus. TCRdb's copy holds only in-frame clones and misses some; the assay was immunoSEQ multiplex PCR. Of some 700,000 clones in the sample, around nine tenths are singletons; the top ten hold 0.01%. Germline V CDR1 and CDR2: SGHTA, FQGNSA. There are 16 residues in the CDR3. The germline V and J ends were trimmed by 8 bases and 2 bases, with 20 bases remaining between them. Separately, the same data were catalogued under a study of human thymus T cells. In that study: The thymus tissue came from resections taken during corrective heart surgery. V and J gene usage appeared biased in thymic and blood repertoires. Thymic repertoires of unrelated individuals were reported in related research to overlap highly.

The sequence was obtained from a boy less than two years old with a congenital heart defect. What was sequenced was thymocytes. The chain employs TRBV7-2 and TRBJ2-3; D is perhaps TRBD2 (7 bases). The CDR3 sequence is CASRAGIGGVTDTQYF. The CDR3 coding sequence is TGTGCCAGCCGAGCGGGGATAGGGGGTGTCACAGATACGCAGTATTTT. Supplemented by reference TRBV7-2 and TRBJ2-3, the full variable domain reads GAGVSQSPSNKVTEKGKDVELRCDPISGHTALYWYRQSLGQGLEFLIYFQGNSAPDKSGLPSDRFSAERTGGSVSTLTIQRTQQEDSAVYLCASRAGIGGVTDTQYFGPGTRLTVL.